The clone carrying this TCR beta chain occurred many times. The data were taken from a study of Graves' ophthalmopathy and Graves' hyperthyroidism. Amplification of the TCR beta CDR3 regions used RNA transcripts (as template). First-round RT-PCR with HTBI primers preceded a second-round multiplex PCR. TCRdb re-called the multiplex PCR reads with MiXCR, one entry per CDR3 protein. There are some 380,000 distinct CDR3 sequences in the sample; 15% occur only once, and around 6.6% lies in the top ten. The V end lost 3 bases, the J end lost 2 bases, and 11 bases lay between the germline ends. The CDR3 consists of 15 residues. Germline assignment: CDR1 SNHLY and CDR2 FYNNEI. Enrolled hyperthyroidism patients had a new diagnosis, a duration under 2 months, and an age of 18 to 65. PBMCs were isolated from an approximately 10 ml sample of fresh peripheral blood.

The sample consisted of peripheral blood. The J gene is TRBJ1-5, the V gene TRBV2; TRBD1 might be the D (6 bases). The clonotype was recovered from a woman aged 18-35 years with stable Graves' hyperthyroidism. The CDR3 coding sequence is TGTGCCAGCAGTGAGGGGGGGGCGGGCAATCAGCCCCAGCATTTT. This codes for CASSEGGAGNQPQHF.